This T cell receptor (beta chain) was identified in a study of shared clonotypes between healthy human individuals. At the level of the study: Researchers assigned three CD4 naive, three CD4 memory, two CD8 naive and one CD8 memory plate to each donor. Study results and caveats: Larger estimated richness was generally seen in naive subsets than in memory subsets.

The method was immunoSEQ multiplex PCR; TCRdb's version includes in-frame clones alone and lacks a portion of them. This sample has about 1.1 million clones, with about 72% found just once. There were no recent acute infections or vaccinations among the donors, who were healthy HIV-negative adults. As regards this clone: Its antigen is not known.

The CDR3 is 12 amino acids. Germline lookup yields CDR1 MNHNS and CDR2 SASEGT. V lost 8 bases, J lost 3 bases, and 10 bases lay in between. V usage is TRBV6-1 and J usage is TRBJ1-2; D gene ambiguous. Source material: memory CD4+ T cells from PBMCs. Subset defined: CD45RA-negative fraction. The sequence derives from a man between 18 and 29 years old in good health. Some clones in this sample may be carry-over from other donors' samples. CDR3 amino acids: CASLLTDYGYTF. The CDR3 DNA sequence: TGTGCCAGCCTACTTACGGACTATGGCTACACCTTC.